This T cell receptor beta chain was obtained from a study of beta chain features in type 1 diabetes (dated by TCRdb to between 2017 and 2018). With respect to the entire study: Patients and healthy donors did not differ in mean age, gender distribution, total cell number or subset yield. A total of about 100,000,000 sorted cells were examined across all samples, and RNA yield correlated strongly with the number of cells per subset. The study compared TCRB repertoires of sorted circulating CD4+ T cell subsets between recently diagnosed type 1 diabetes patients and matched healthy donors. Regulatory and stem cell-like memory subsets were obtained from only 8 patients and about eight healthy donors, while naive and central memory subsets were obtained from all 28 donors.

A single peripheral blood draw of 95 to 150 mL on average was collected from each donor into heparinised tubes. A BD FACSAria II and a panel including CD45RO, CCR7, CD25, CD127, CD95 and CD27 were used to sort naive, central memory, regulatory and stem cell-like memory CD4+ T cells. Purity was above 95% for every sorted population. PBMCs were separated immediately by Lymphoprep density gradient centrifugation and were stained directly, without being cultured. To minimize batch effects, samples were stained and sorted in pairs, one healthy donor with one patient per experiment. This clone was counted a few times. Its antigen remains unidentified. It has no much larger one-base neighbor in the sample; base qualities were not kept. CDR1 and CDR2 are read off the germline V gene as SGHRS and YFSETQ. V and J lose 0 bases and 0 bases, and a span of 7 bases separates them. Counted from cysteine to phenylalanine, this CDR3 has 16 amino acids. The sequence is cut down to CDR3 DNA, 48 bases in frame from base 1.

All of the isolated RNA was reverse transcribed with the High Capacity cDNA Reverse Transcription Kit, so expressed TCRB transcripts were sequenced. Naive, central memory and regulatory T cell samples underwent deep immunoSEQ sequencing, averaging about 3.57 million total reads per sample. Sorted cells were lysed in RLT buffer, and RNA was extracted using DNase-treated RNeasy Micro or Mini kits according to cell number. To prevent cross-contamination, each cell subset was processed individually, whereas patient and healthy donor samples were processed jointly. The immunoSEQ multiplex PCR was used to amplify TCRB sequences from cDNA, generating 87-bp fragments that spanned the CDR3 region. Amplicons were sequenced on the Illumina HiSeq platform. Turning to the authors' computational methods: PCR bias was corrected computationally using synthetic template baselines, and reads within Hamming distance 2 were collapsed, with unmergeable singletons discarded. Reads were aligned against IMGT so that V, D and J genes, CDR3 length and insertions or deletions at six rearrangement sites could be assigned. Within each subset, clonotype counts were normalized to sorted cell number, after which true diversity and Gini coefficients were computed with the tcR R package. The overlap coefficient, calculated on TCRB nucleotide sequences, was used to measure repertoire sharing. As a proxy for the pre-selection repertoire, out-of-frame TCRB sequences from naive cells were analyzed. TCRdb took over this immuneACCESS table, retaining in-frame rearrangements with V and J assigned. Such tables are incomplete; in checked studies, under half of the missing clones stem from an unresolved V gene, and the remainder is unexplained. That table is the source of V, J and clone size, and D and trimming were worked out from the DNA. For this sample there are 350,000 or so clones; around 20% appear just once. The ten largest clonotypes hold 0.044% of the sample.

The paper's findings and limits, for the study overall: Because small numbers of individuals were included in the HLA sub-analyses, any influence of HLA type on TCRB rearrangement was left unresolved. In all four CD4+ subsets, TCRB CDR3 length was moderately but significantly shorter in type 1 diabetes patients. Shorter templates might be favored by PCR, yet because patient and control samples were amplified and corrected together, any such skew would affect both groups equally. At VDJ recombination sites, type 1 diabetes patients had fewer insertions and more deleted nucleotides, which implies abnormalities in thymic rearrangement. Naive, central memory and regulatory TCRB repertoires appeared to be more similar among patients than among healthy donors. Because cDNA rather than genomic DNA was sequenced, highly expressing activated cells could have been over-represented, although no difference in activation and CD3 levels was found between groups.

The chain is encoded by TRBV5-1 joined to TRBJ2-6; TRBD2 is perhaps the D gene, given 5 matching bases. The source of this sequence is a woman under 30 in good health. The specimen was naive CD4+ T cells from blood. The sample's cell subset or site, from its label and the paper: true naive CD4+ T cells. In nucleotides, the sequence is TGCGCCAGCAGCTTGGTGGGGAGCTCTGGGGCCAACGTCCTGACTTTC. It translates as CASSLVGSSGANVLTF.